The 7 T cell receptor beta chains presented below share a single source sample, sequenced in a study of blood T cells in healthy people across ages. The use of a sample-barcoded 5' primer and a J-beta primer mix characterized a second PCR of roughly 7 to 11 cycles. TCRdb reanalysed the 5' RACE reads using MiXCR and keeps one entry per CDR3 protein. The top ten hold 25% to 30% of the sample, which has roughly 730,000 distinct CDR3 sequences, around 50% seen once. Sample: blood. Source of these receptors: a man aged 35 to 55 in good health.

This clonotype was recorded only once. This chain links TRBV7-2 with TRBJ1-1; D unclear. Germline V lookup: CDR1 SGHTA, CDR2 FQGNSA. The CDR3 has 17 amino acids. V dropped 6 bases and J dropped 3 bases, with 23 bases sitting between them. Written as DNA, the CDR3 is TGTGCCAGCAGTCAAGAGTTTGGGTGGGTTACGGACACTGAAGCTTTCTTT. As protein: CASSQEFGWVTDTEAFF.

This clonotype has only one observation. J is TRBJ2-3 and V is TRBV11-3; no clear D. V gave up 2 bases and J gave up 4 bases, with 16 bases separating them. The CDR3 is 16 residues long. CDR1 SGHNT and CDR2 YENEEA come from the germline V gene. CDR3 nucleotides: TGTGCCAGCAGCTTACGTCGTCAGTCCATCCCAGATACGCAGTATTTT. It codes for CASSLRRQSIPDTQYF. Combining the CDR3 with reference TRBV11-3 and TRBJ2-3 gives the whole variable domain EAGVVQSPRYKIIEKKQPVAFWCNPISGHNTLYWYLQNLGQGPELLIRYENEEAVDDSQLPKDRFSAERLKGVDSTLKIQPAELGDSAVYLCASSLRRQSIPDTQYFGPGTRLTVL.

The rearrangement links TRBV6-6 to TRBJ2-7; TRBD2 matches 8 bases. Germline V gene data show CDR1 as MNHNY and CDR2 as SVGAGI (reference sequence). The V segment lost 6 bases and the J segment 0 bases; nucleotides outside the gene matches: 10. The CDR3 contains 16 residues. The CDR3: CASSPGLASSSYEQYF. In DNA, the CDR3 is TGTGCCAGCAGCCCCGGACTAGCCTCAAGCTCCTACGAGCAGTACTTC.

This chain connects TRBV7-9 to TRBJ1-5, with 9 bases matching TRBD1. V trimming: 5 bases; J trimming: 4 bases; junction bases outside the gene matches: 12. Germline CDR1 reads SEHNR; CDR2 reads FQNEAQ (reference sequence). This CDR3 has 17 amino acids. The CDR3 is CASSPGTGTPKNQPQHF. The CDR3 coding sequence is TGTGCCAGCAGCCCTGGGACAGGGACACCGAAGAATCAGCCCCAGCATTTT.

The table lists this clonotype with a count of one. The chain combines TRBV15 with TRBJ2-2, with 13 bases fitting TRBD2. Germline V gives CDR1 LNHNV, CDR2 YYDKDF (reference sequence). There are 19 residues in the CDR3. With 1 base clipped from V and 7 bases from J, the junction kept 12 bases outside the gene matches. The CDR3 region has the DNA TGTGCCACCAGCAGAGGATCATCCGGACTAGCGGGAGTTCACGGGGAGCTGTTTTTT. It translates to CATSRGSSGLAGVHGELFF.

The chain recombines TRBV29-1 with TRBJ1-3; D is ambiguous. The CDR3 has 12 amino acids. Trimming took 2 bases from V and 3 from J, leaving 5 bases between them. Looked up from germline, CDR1 is SQVTM and CDR2 is ANQGSEA. CDR3 coding DNA: TGCAGCGTTGAACTGGGTGGAAACACCATATATTTT. It codes for CSVELGGNTIYF.

This clonotype has a count of ten or more. DNA of the CDR3: TGTGCCAGCAGTCTTGGGACCGATAGTCTAAATTCACCCCTCCACTTT. Encoded protein: CASSLGTDSLNSPLHF. The genes are TRBV28 and TRBJ1-6, with D tentatively TRBD1 (5 bases). Germline values: CDR1 MDHEN, CDR2 SYDVKM. CDR3 size: 16 residues. The V end was cut by 5 bases, the J end by 7 bases, with 18 bases between. Full variable domain (outside the CDR3, taken from reference TRBV28 and TRBJ1-6): DVKVTQSSRYLVKRTGEKVFLECVQDMDHENMFWYRQDPGLGLRLIYFSYDVKMKEKGDIPEGYSVSREKKERFSLILESASTNQTSMYLCASSLGTDSLNSPLHFGNGTRLTVT.